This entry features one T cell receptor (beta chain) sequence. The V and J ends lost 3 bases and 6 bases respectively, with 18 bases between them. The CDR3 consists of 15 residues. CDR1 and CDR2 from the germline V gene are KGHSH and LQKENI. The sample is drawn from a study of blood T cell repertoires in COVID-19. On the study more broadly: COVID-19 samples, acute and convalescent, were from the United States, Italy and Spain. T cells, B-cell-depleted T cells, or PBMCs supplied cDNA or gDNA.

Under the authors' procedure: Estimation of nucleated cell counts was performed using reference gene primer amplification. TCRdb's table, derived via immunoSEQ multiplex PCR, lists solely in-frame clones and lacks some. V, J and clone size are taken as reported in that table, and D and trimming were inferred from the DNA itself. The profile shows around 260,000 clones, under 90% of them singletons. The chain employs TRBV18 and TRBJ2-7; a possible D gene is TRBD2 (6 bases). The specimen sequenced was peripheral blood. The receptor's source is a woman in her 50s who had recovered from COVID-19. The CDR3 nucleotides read TGTGCCAGCTCACCCTCGGGACTGAGGAACTCCGAGCAGTACTTC. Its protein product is CASSPSGLRNSEQYF.